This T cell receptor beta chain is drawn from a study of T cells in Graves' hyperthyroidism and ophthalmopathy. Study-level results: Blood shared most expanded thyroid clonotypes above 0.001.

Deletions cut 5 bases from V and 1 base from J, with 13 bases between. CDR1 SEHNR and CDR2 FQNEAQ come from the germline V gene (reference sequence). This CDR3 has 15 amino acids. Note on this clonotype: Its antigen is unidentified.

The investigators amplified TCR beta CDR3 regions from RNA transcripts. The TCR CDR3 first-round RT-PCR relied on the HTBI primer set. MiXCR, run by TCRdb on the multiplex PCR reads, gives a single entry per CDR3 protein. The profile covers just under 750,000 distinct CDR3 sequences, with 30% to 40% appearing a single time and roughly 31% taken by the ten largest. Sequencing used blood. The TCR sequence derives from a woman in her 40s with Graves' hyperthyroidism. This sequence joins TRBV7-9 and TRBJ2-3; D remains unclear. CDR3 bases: TGTGCCAGCAGCGTGACTGAGAGCGGCACAGATACGCAGTATTTT. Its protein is CASSVTESGTDTQYF.